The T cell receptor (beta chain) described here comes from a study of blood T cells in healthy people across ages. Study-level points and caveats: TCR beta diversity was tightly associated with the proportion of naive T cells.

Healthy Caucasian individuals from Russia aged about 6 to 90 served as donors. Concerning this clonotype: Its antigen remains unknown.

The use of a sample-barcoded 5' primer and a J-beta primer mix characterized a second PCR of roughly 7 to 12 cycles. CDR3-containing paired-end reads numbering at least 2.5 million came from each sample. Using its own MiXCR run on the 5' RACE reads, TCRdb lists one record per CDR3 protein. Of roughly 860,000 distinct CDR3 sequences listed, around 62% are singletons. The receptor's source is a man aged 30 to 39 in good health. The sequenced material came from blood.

The CDR3 protein is CASTQRIGPSYEQYF. In DNA, the CDR3 is TGCGCCAGCACTCAGAGGATAGGGCCCTCCTACGAGCAGTACTTC. This sequence joins TRBV5-1 and TRBJ2-7; D gene uncertain. The germline CDR1 and CDR2 sequences are SGHRS and YFSETQ. Trimming left V 6 bases short and J 0 bases short, with 16 bases between. The CDR3 consists of 15 residues.